This TCR beta chain was observed in a study of shared clonotypes between healthy human individuals. The authors split each subset's genomic DNA evenly across several immunoSEQ plates. Sequencing was performed on unsorted PBMC DNA using ten immunoSEQ deep assay plates. TCRdb keeps only in-frame clones here, not all; method: immunoSEQ multiplex PCR. The profile shows approximately 500,000 clones, almost 80% of them singletons. Samples left unsorted employed around 90 million PBMCs for genomic DNA. CDR3 length: 14 amino acids. V lost 8 bases to trimming and J lost 2 bases, with 13 bases between them. The germline CDR1 and CDR2 sequences are GTSNPN and SVGIG (reference sequence).

The sample consisted of PBMCs. This clonotype was obtained from a woman aged 40 to 55 in good health. Some clones in this sample may be carry-over from other donors' samples. The chain uses TRBV30 and TRBJ1-6; no clear D gene. DNA of the CDR3: TGTGCCCAGACGGGGAACACCTATAATTCACCCCTCCACTTT. Encoded protein: CAQTGNTYNSPLHF.